This T cell receptor beta chain was observed in a study of blood T cell repertoires in COVID-19. Across the whole study: Samples representing acute and convalescent COVID-19 were sourced from the United States, Italy and Spain. In each case, the material was cDNA or gDNA derived from T cells, B-cell-depleted T cells, or PBMCs.

Generated by immunoSEQ multiplex PCR, the TCRdb table keeps only in-frame clones and is missing some. The repertoire includes about 190,000 clones, roughly 87% of them detected once, and roughly 7.1% sits in the top ten. This sequence was found in a woman between 55 and 75 years old with COVID-19, enrolled during active disease. Material: peripheral blood.

DNA of the CDR3: TGTGCCAGCAGTTCCTGGGGCGTAGGTACAGATACGCAGTATTTT. Amino acids: CASSSWGVGTDTQYF. This chain connects TRBV27 to TRBJ2-3, with TRBD1 as a possible D gene (5 bases). CDR3 length: 15 residues. The germline V gene has CDR1 MNHEY and CDR2 SMNVEV (reference sequence). Trimming took off 4 bases at V and 3 bases at J, with 14 bases between the two ends.